The 32 T cell receptor beta chains given below trace back to one sample, sequenced in a study of tissue T cells after allogeneic stem cell transplantation. Time point reported: mouse harvest day 7 after allogeneic transplant. Each mouse received 10^7 T-cell-depleted marrow cells plus 10^6 splenic CD5+ T cells by tail vein. Method: immunoSEQ multiplex PCR; TCRdb's copy keeps in-frame clones and lacks some. The sample consists of 8,000 to 9,000 clones, 35% to 50% of them appearing once. Sequencing was done on a sample of skin. Source of these receptors: a female BALB/c mouse given C57BL/6 T cells with graft-versus-host disease after an allogeneic hematopoietic cell transplant.

There are a few counts of this clone. Here the gene names and germline are mouse. The CDR3 end is not reached by the read, which stops 1 residue before it; the germline J gene fills it in. The chain uses TRBV20 and TRBJ2-1, with 9 bases identical to TRBD1. Per germline, CDR1 GFQATS and CDR2 STVNSAI. With V trimmed by 4 bases and J by 3 bases, 1 base remained unmatched. The CDR3 covers 13 residues. CDR3 DNA (partial): TGTGGTGCTAAGACAGGGGGCTATGCTGAGCAGTTC. It codes for CGAKTGGYAEQF. The whole CDR3 sequence reads CGAKTGGYAEQFF.

On this clone: Gene and germline names: mouse. The read finishes 1 residue shy of the CDR3 end, and the germline J gene is used to complete it. The genes are TRBV26 and TRBJ2-5, with D perhaps being TRBD1 or TRBD2 (6 bases each). The germline V gene encodes CDR1 KGHPV and CDR2 FQNQEV (reference sequence). Trimming took off 0 bases at V and 6 bases at J, with 10 bases between the two ends. The CDR3 sequence is 14 residues long. The part of the CDR3 DNA that was read is TGTGCCAGCAGTCTGTCGGGGGCGCGGGACACCCAGTAC. It encodes CASSLSGARDTQY. The CDR3, in full, reads CASSLSGARDTQYF.

A word on this clone: Genes and germline come from the mouse. The missing CDR3 end, 1 residue past where the read stops, is filled in from the germline J gene. The chain combines TRBV26 with TRBJ2-5; 10 bases fit TRBD1. V lost 4 bases to trimming and J lost 5 bases; unmatched junction nucleotides: 3. CDR1 KGHPV and CDR2 FQNQEV come from the germline V gene (reference sequence). CDR3 length: 14 amino acids. CDR3 protein: CASSPGQGRDTQYF. CDR3 DNA (partial): TGTGCCAGCAGTCCGGGACAGGGGAGAGACACCCAGTAC. The full variable domain, rest sourced from reference TRBV26 and TRBJ2-5, is NSKVIQTPRYLVKGQGQKAKMRCIPEKGHPVVFWYQQNKNNEFKFLINFQNQEVLQQIDMTEKRFSAECPSNSPCSLEIQSSEAGDSALYLCASSPGQGRDTQYFGPGTRLLVL.

With respect to this clone: Gene names and germline refer to mouse. With the read ending 1 residue before the CDR3 end, the germline J gene is used to fill in that end. V usage is TRBV26 and J usage is TRBJ2-2; TRBD2 matches at 10 bases. Germline-derived CDR1 and CDR2 are KGHPV and FQNQEV (reference sequence). With 3 bases clipped from V and 6 bases from J, the junction kept 4 bases outside the gene matches. The CDR3 totals 15 residues. The sequenced part of the CDR3 DNA is TGTGCCAGCAGTCTTCTGGGGGGGCGCGCCGGGCAGCTCTAC. Its protein product is CASSLLGGRAGQLY. In full, the CDR3 is CASSLLGGRAGQLYF.

Turning to this clone: Germline and genes: mouse. The CDR3 end is not reached by the read, which stops 1 residue before it; the germline J gene fills it in. The chain joins TRBV26 to TRBJ2-5; 9 bases are a match to TRBD1. J lost 0 bases, V lost 1 base, and 2 bases had no gene match. The CDR3 has 16 residues. Germline V gene lookup returns CDR1 KGHPV and CDR2 FQNQEV (reference sequence). The sequenced CDR3 bases are TGTGCCAGCAGTCTGTACAGGGGGCTTAACCAAGACACCCAGTAC. Translating gives CASSLYRGLNQDTQY. The whole CDR3 region reads CASSLYRGLNQDTQYF.

A note on this clone: Here the gene names and germline are mouse. Coverage ceases 1 residue before the CDR3 finishes, and the germline J gene fills in the end. V gene TRBV12-2 combines with J gene TRBJ1-5, with TRBD1 as a possible D gene (6 bases). CDR3 length: 12 residues. With 3 bases removed from V and 7 bases from J, the gap between germline ends came to 9 bases. CDR1 is SGHLS and CDR2 is HYDKME in the germline V gene. The CDR3 spells CASSTQGQAPLF. CDR3 DNA (partial): TGTGCCAGCTCTACACAGGGTCAGGCTCCGCTT. The full variable domain, with the rest looked up from reference TRBV12-2 and TRBJ1-5, is NSGVVQSPRYIIKGKGERSILKCIPISGHLSVAWYQQTQGQELKFFIQHYDKMERDKGNLPSRFSVQQFDDYHSEMNMSALELEDSAVYFCASSTQGQAPLFGEGTRLSVL.

A note on this clone: The genes and germline here are from mouse. The DNA ends 1 residue before the CDR3 does, and the rest of the CDR3 is filled in from the germline J gene. The rearrangement links TRBV26 to TRBJ2-7; D gene ambiguous. CDR1 and CDR2 (germline): KGHPV, FQNQEV (reference sequence). This CDR3 comprises 14 residues. The V and J ends lost 0 bases and 0 bases respectively, with 6 bases between them. CDR3 amino acids: CASSLSGSSYEQYF. The CDR3 DNA, read in part, is TGTGCCAGCAGTCTGTCAGGGAGCTCCTATGAACAGTAC.

As concerns this clone: This may stem from a read error, because a much larger clone lies one nucleotide away. The listed genes are named as in mouse. With the read ending 1 residue before the CDR3 end, the germline J gene is used to fill in that end. This chain links TRBV26 with TRBJ1-2; D is uncertain. The CDR3 loop spans 11 amino acids. Germline loops: CDR1 KGHPV, CDR2 FQNQEV (reference sequence). Trimming cost V 1 base and J 3 bases, with 0 bases left between them. The CDR3 bases that were read are TGTGCCAGCAGTCTGTACTCCGACTACACC. Translation: CASSLYSDYT. The full-length CDR3 reads as CASSLYSDYTF. Complete variable domain (other parts from reference TRBV26 and TRBJ1-2): NSKVIQTPRYLVKGQGQKAKMRCIPEKGHPVVFWYQQNKNNEFKFLINFQNQEVLQQIDMTEKRFSAECPSNSPCSLEIQSSEAGDSALYLCASSLYSDYTFGSGTRLLVI.

On this clone itself: The gene names given are mouse names. The read falls 1 residue short of the CDR3 end, and the missing part is taken from the germline J gene. The chain recombines TRBV31 with TRBJ1-6; D unresolved. TRBJ1-6 carries the ORF label, with uncertain function. The germline gives CDR1 GKSSPN, CDR2 SITVG. Trimming stripped 1 base from V and 7 bases from J, with 8 bases between. The CDR3 is made up of 13 amino acids. CDR3 amino acids: CAWSPRRNSPLYF. The covered CDR3 bases are TGTGCCTGGAGTCCAAGGAGGAATTCGCCCCTCTAC.

Comments on this clone: Gene names denote mouse genes. The CDR3 goes on 1 residue after the read ends, and that part is filled in from the germline J gene. The J gene is TRBJ1-1, the V gene TRBV2, with 8 bases identical to TRBD1. Germline V gene sequence: CDR1 LGHNA, CDR2 YSYQKL. The ends lost 3 bases at V and 1 base at J; junction bases unmatched: 4. The CDR3 spans 15 residues. The CDR3 sequence is CASSQLGTGNTEVFF. The sequenced part of the CDR3 DNA is TGTGCCAGCAGCCAGCTCGGGACAGGGAACACAGAAGTCTTC.

This clone is a singleton in its sample. Gene names and germline match the mouse. The CDR3 extends 1 residue past the end of the read, so its final part is completed from the germline J gene. The V call is TRBV13-3, the J call TRBJ2-4; possibly TRBD1 or TRBD2 for D (5 bases each). The CDR3 runs to 13 residues. CDR1 and CDR2 (germline): NNHDY, SYVADS. V was trimmed by 3 bases and J by 0 bases, leaving 5 bases between them. The DNA read from the CDR3 is TGTGCCAGCAGTGGGGGGAGTCAAAACACCTTGTAC. This sequence encodes CASSGGSQNTLY. The complete CDR3 reads CASSGGSQNTLYF.

Concerning this clone: Gene names and germline match the mouse. The CDR3 extends 1 residue past the end of the read, so its final part is completed from the germline J gene. This sequence joins TRBV3 and TRBJ1-1; D is perhaps TRBD1 (6 bases). The length of the CDR3 is 15 residues. Trimming shortened V by 1 base and J by 1 base, and 10 bases separated the two germline ends. The V gene's germline CDR1 is SNHLY and CDR2 FYNGKV (reference sequence). The DNA read from the CDR3 is TGTGCCAGCAGCTTAGAGGGCAGGGGGAACACAGAAGTCTTC. This encodes CASSLEGRGNTEVF. The whole CDR3 protein reads CASSLEGRGNTEVFF.

Remarks on this clone: Genes and germline are mouse. The read stops 1 residue short of the end of the CDR3; the missing end is completed from the germline J gene. The genes are TRBV2 and TRBJ2-1; 11 nucleotides agree with TRBD1. CDR3 length equals 15 residues. Germline-derived CDR1 and CDR2 are LGHNA and YSYQKL. Trimming took 0 bases from V and 7 from J; bases not matched to a gene: 2. CDR3 loop: CASSQEGTGGAEQFF. The sequenced CDR3 bases are TGTGCCAGCAGCCAAGAGGGGACAGGGGGGGCTGAGCAGTTC.

With respect to this clone: Any gene name here is a mouse gene name. With the read ending 1 residue before the CDR3 end, the germline J gene is used to fill in that end. This chain joins TRBV12-2 and TRBJ2-3; D call uncertain. This CDR3 has 13 residues. V lost 0 bases, J lost 0 bases, and 3 bases lay in between. Germline values: CDR1 SGHLS, CDR2 HYDKME. CDR3 DNA (partial): TGTGCCAGCTCTCTCGCCAGTGCAGAAACGCTGTAT. Protein: CASSLASAETLY. The whole CDR3 protein reads CASSLASAETLYF.

Of note for this clone: Gene names follow the mouse nomenclature. The read comes to an end 1 residue before the CDR3 does, leaving the germline J gene to fill in the end. The gene calls are TRBV26 and TRBJ1-6; D unclear. TRBJ1-6 is an open reading frame, and its role is uncertain. The CDR3 loop spans 14 amino acids. V lost 2 bases to trimming and J lost 4 bases, with 6 bases between them. Germline V gives CDR1 KGHPV, CDR2 FQNQEV (reference sequence). The CDR3: CASSLLPYNSPLYF. The CDR3 DNA, read in part, is TGTGCCAGCAGTCTGCTCCCTTATAATTCGCCCCTCTAC.

The sample holds a few counts of this clone. The gene symbols are mouse symbols. The read stops 1 residue short of the end of the CDR3; the missing end is completed from the germline J gene. The chain is built from TRBV26 and TRBJ2-5; D is possibly TRBD1 (6 bases). From germline, CDR1 is KGHPV and CDR2 FQNQEV (reference sequence). V lost 2 bases to trimming and J lost 3 bases, with 9 bases between them. The CDR3 has 14 residues. The chain's CDR3 is CASSLPGQQDTQYF. The CDR3 DNA, read in part, is TGTGCCAGCAGTCTGCCGGGACAACAAGACACCCAGTAC.

Regarding this clone: Mouse germline and gene names are used. The CDR3 is cut off 1 residue early in the read; its end comes from the germline J gene. V is TRBV26 and J is TRBJ1-2, with D unclear. Trimming left V 4 bases short and J 4 bases short, with 7 bases between. The CDR3 consists of 12 residues. The germline gives CDR1 KGHPV, CDR2 FQNQEV (reference sequence). CDR3 region: CASSPRGSDYTF. Partial CDR3 DNA: TGTGCCAGCAGTCCCCGGGGCTCCGACTACACC.

Remarks on this clone: Mouse names are used for the genes. Read coverage stops 1 residue before the CDR3 terminus; the germline J gene supplies the remainder. The chain is built from TRBV5 and TRBJ2-3; D is perhaps TRBD1 (6 bases). CDR3 size: 14 residues. Per germline, CDR1 LGHNA and CDR2 YNLKQL (reference sequence). V lost 0 bases and J 3 bases, leaving 7 bases between the germline ends. CDR3 DNA (partial): TGTGCCAGCAGCCAAGATAGGGGGGCAGAAACGCTGTAT. It is translated as CASSQDRGAETLY. In full, the CDR3 is CASSQDRGAETLYF.

This clone was recorded a few times. Mouse gene names and germline throughout. From the germline J gene comes the end of the CDR3, since the read stops 1 residue before it. The chain couples TRBV3 to TRBJ1-4; 9 bases line up with TRBD1. The CDR3 totals 14 residues. Germline assignment: CDR1 SNHLY and CDR2 FYNGKV (reference sequence). V lost 4 bases, J lost 5 bases, and 2 bases stayed unmatched. The CDR3 DNA, read in part, is TGTGCCAGCAGCTCCGGGACAGGGAACGAAAGATTATTT. It translates to CASSSGTGNERLF. The entire CDR3 protein is CASSSGTGNERLFF. The whole variable domain, remainder taken from reference TRBV3 and TRBJ1-4, is GPKVLQIPSHQIIDMGQMVTLNCDPVSNHLYFYWYKQILGQQMEFLVNFYNGKVMEKSKLFKDQFSVERPDGSYFTLKIQPTALEDSAVYFCASSSGTGNERLFFGHGTKLSVL.

Remarks on this clone: Gene names follow the mouse nomenclature. The CDR3 is cut off 1 residue early in the read; its end comes from the germline J gene. The chain recombines TRBV2 with TRBJ2-5; 11 bases line up with TRBD2. The CDR3 runs 16 residues. With V trimmed by 1 base and J by 7 bases, 7 bases remained unmatched. Germline loops: CDR1 LGHNA, CDR2 YSYQKL. The covered CDR3 bases are TGTGCCAGCAGCCAAGTCGCCGGGACTGGGGGTTACACCCAGTAC. Translated: CASSQVAGTGGYTQY. Given in full, the CDR3 is CASSQVAGTGGYTQYF.

A note on this clone: The listed genes are named as in mouse. Read data end 1 residue before the CDR3 end; the end is taken from the germline J gene. This chain uses TRBV31 with TRBJ2-5; tentatively, D is TRBD2 (6 bases). The germline V gene encodes CDR1 GKSSPN and CDR2 SITVG. There are 14 residues in the CDR3. V was trimmed by 0 bases and J by 2 bases, leaving 9 bases between them. Incomplete CDR3 DNA: TGTGCCTGGAGTCTCTTGACTGGCCAAGACACCCAGTAC. The encoded protein is CAWSLLTGQDTQY. The entire CDR3 sequence reads CAWSLLTGQDTQYF.

A word on this clone: Gene names are the mouse ones. Incomplete CDR3 DNA: TGTGCCTGGAGTCTAGGGACTGGGGGTCAAAACACCTTGTAC. Its translation is CAWSLGTGGQNTLY. The full CDR3 is CAWSLGTGGQNTLYF. The chain employs TRBV31 and TRBJ2-4, with TRBD2 identical over 10 bases. The read gets to within 1 residue of the CDR3 end, and the germline J gene fills in the rest. J gave up 1 base and V 0 bases, and 1 base lay outside the gene matches. The CDR3 runs 15 residues. Per germline, CDR1 GKSSPN and CDR2 SITVG. Full variable domain (rest looked up from reference TRBV31 and TRBJ2-4): AQTIHQWPVAEIKAVGSPLSLGCTIKGKSSPNLYWYWQATGGTLQQLFYSITVGQVESVVQLNLSASRPKDDQFILSTEKLLLSHSGFYLCAWSLGTGGQNTLYFGAGTRLSVL.

Note on this clone: Gene labels here are mouse ones. The read is 1 residue too short to cover the CDR3 end, so that end is filled in from the germline J gene. The rearrangement joins TRBV26 to TRBJ2-2; a weak D match, TRBD1 (6 bases). The CDR3 totals 15 residues. V was trimmed by 4 bases and J by 0 bases, leaving 9 bases between them. Germline V CDR1 and CDR2: KGHPV, FQNQEV (reference sequence). Partial CDR3 DNA: TGTGCCAGCAGTCCCGGGACAACAAACACCGGGCAGCTCTAC. Translating it yields CASSPGTTNTGQLY. The full CDR3 is CASSPGTTNTGQLYF.

As to this clone: Any gene name here is a mouse gene name. The read finishes 1 residue shy of the CDR3 end, and the germline J gene is used to complete it. The rearrangement links TRBV26 to TRBJ2-5, with D unclear. Germline assignment: CDR1 KGHPV and CDR2 FQNQEV (reference sequence). Trimming cost V 1 base and J 0 bases, with 5 bases left between them. CDR3 length: 14 amino acids. The DNA read from the CDR3 is TGTGCCAGCAGTCTGTACCTTAACCAAGACACCCAGTAC. Residues: CASSLYLNQDTQY. The CDR3 reads in full as CASSLYLNQDTQYF.

Concerning this clone itself: The gene names given are mouse names. The sequenced CDR3 bases are TGTGCCAGCAGTCGTGCAGGGACGAACACAGAAGTCTTC. Its translation: CASSRAGTNTEVF. The entire CDR3 is CASSRAGTNTEVFF. The chain links TRBV26 to TRBJ1-1, with D tentatively TRBD1 (5 bases). The read ends 1 residue before the CDR3 terminus; that terminus is restored from the germline J gene. Germline-derived CDR1 and CDR2 are KGHPV and FQNQEV (reference sequence). Trimming pared 4 bases from V and 1 base from J, leaving 10 bases between. CDR3 size: 14 residues.

Comments on this clone: The gene names given are mouse names. The read stops 1 residue short of the end of the CDR3; the missing end is completed from the germline J gene. This sequence joins TRBV26 and TRBJ2-4; possibly TRBD1 or TRBD2 for D (6 bases each). CDR1 and CDR2 (germline): KGHPV, FQNQEV (reference sequence). Trimming took 2 bases from V and 2 from J, leaving 8 bases between them. The CDR3 sequence is 14 residues long. The covered CDR3 bases are TGTGCCAGCAGTCTGACGGGGGCTCAAAACACCTTGTAC. Translating gives CASSLTGAQNTLY. The whole CDR3 reads CASSLTGAQNTLYF.

On this clone: Here the gene names and germline are mouse. The observed sequence ends 1 residue before the CDR3 terminus, with the missing tail filled in from the germline J gene. This rearrangement joins TRBV26 to TRBJ1-6, with D unclear. TRBJ1-6 is an ORF for which the function is uncertain. V was pared by 3 bases and J by 3 bases, with 0 bases between. The CDR3 is 12 residues long. CDR1 and CDR2 (germline): KGHPV, FQNQEV (reference sequence). The CDR3 loop reads CASSLYNSPLYF. The sequenced CDR3 bases are TGTGCCAGCAGTCTCTATAATTCGCCCCTCTAC.

Notes on this clone: Gene names are the mouse ones. CDR3 residues: CASSVKGTYNSPLYF. CDR3 DNA (partial): TGTGCCAGCAGTGTCAAGGGGACCTATAATTCGCCCCTCTAC. The chain joins TRBV13-1 to TRBJ1-6; a possible D gene is TRBD1 (5 bases). The read gets to within 1 residue of the CDR3 end, and the germline J gene fills in the rest. TRBJ1-6 is an ORF, with its function uncertain. CDR3 length equals 15 residues. With 3 bases removed from V and 2 bases from J, the gap between germline ends came to 9 bases. Per germline, CDR1 NSHNY and CDR2 SYGAGN.

In the case of this clone: Genes and germline come from the mouse. The CDR3 extends 1 residue past the end of the read, so its final part is completed from the germline J gene. The rearrangement uses TRBV26 and TRBJ2-7; the D gene is possibly TRBD1 (5 bases). The germline V gene has CDR1 KGHPV and CDR2 FQNQEV (reference sequence). Trimming took 2 bases from V and 9 from J, leaving 8 bases between them. The CDR3 totals 11 residues. CDR3 bases read: TGTGCCAGCAGTCTGCAGGGCGGACAGTAC. Translated, it gives CASSLQGGQY. The whole CDR3 sequence reads CASSLQGGQYF.

About this clone: The gene names given are mouse names. The read is 1 residue too short to cover the CDR3 end, so that end is filled in from the germline J gene. V gene TRBV26 combines with J gene TRBJ1-3; D remains ambiguous. Germline lookup yields CDR1 KGHPV and CDR2 FQNQEV (reference sequence). Trimming stripped 3 bases from V and 0 bases from J, with 9 bases between. The CDR3 loop spans 15 amino acids. Incomplete CDR3 DNA: TGTGCCAGCAGTCTCGACAATAATTCTGGAAATACGCTCTAT. It yields the protein CASSLDNNSGNTLY. The whole CDR3 sequence reads CASSLDNNSGNTLYF.

To note about this clone: Gene labels here are mouse ones. The read halts 1 residue ahead of the CDR3 end, with the missing end drawn from the germline J gene. The chain uses TRBV4 and TRBJ2-1; 7 bases are shared with TRBD2. CDR1 and CDR2 (germline): LGHDT, YNNKQL (reference sequence). The CDR3 is 14 residues long. After removal of 4 bases from V and 4 bases from J, the junction contained 4 bases not matched to a gene. This CDR3 reads CASSSRGGYAEQFF. The CDR3 bases that were read are TGTGCCAGCAGCTCCCGGGGGGGGTATGCTGAGCAGTTC.

This clone showed up just a few times. The gene names here belong to mouse. Sequencing ends 1 residue short of the CDR3 end; the germline J gene provides the rest. The chain uses TRBV5 and TRBJ2-5; 9 bases agree with TRBD2. CDR3 length: 15 residues. Germline V gene lookup returns CDR1 LGHNA and CDR2 YNLKQL (reference sequence). The ends lost 4 bases at V and 0 bases at J; junction bases unmatched: 2. Partial CDR3 DNA: TGTGCCAGCAGCCGGGACTGGGATAACCAAGACACCCAGTAC. This sequence encodes CASSRDWDNQDTQY. The CDR3 reads in full as CASSRDWDNQDTQYF.